This T cell receptor beta chain was observed in a study of blood T cell repertoires in COVID-19. Per the authors' pipeline: Reference gene primer amplification yielded estimated nucleated cell counts. The repertoire was sequenced with immunoSEQ multiplex PCR; TCRdb's copy has only in-frame clones and lacks some. The V and J calls and clone size are taken from that table; D and trimming were inferred from the DNA. The sample gives about 190,000 clones, approximately 79% of which show up once; roughly 5% is in the top ten. Enrolled through a virtual design, the participants were between 18 and 89 years of age and came from about two dozen US areas. This receptor was taken from a woman aged 55 to 70 with acute COVID-19. The sample was PBMCs or T cells enriched from blood (not recorded which).

The CDR3 protein is CASSPSTSGRLSYNEQFF. The CDR3 nucleotides read TGCGCCAGCAGCCCTTCAACTAGCGGGAGGTTATCCTACAATGAGCAGTTCTTC. V is TRBV4-3 and J is TRBJ2-1; TRBD2 aligns across 12 bases. The length of the CDR3 is 18 residues. CDR1 LGHNA and CDR2 YSLEER come from the germline V gene. Trimming at V came to 4 bases and at J to 1 base, leaving 8 bases not matched to a gene.